This entry lists 17 T cell receptor beta chains sequenced from one sample in a study of shared clonotypes between healthy human individuals. CD45RO-negative, CCR7-positively selected cells formed the naive CD8 fraction, excluding terminally differentiated effector memory CD45RA+ cells. The protocol was immunoSEQ multiplex PCR, while the TCRdb copy is restricted to in-frame clones and leaves out a portion. The table has around 2,000,000 clones, approximately 94% seen once; the top ten hold roughly 1.2%. Sequences were obtained from naive CD8+ T cells sorted from blood. The receptors shown here come from a man in his late teens or twenties in good health.

This clone appeared once. The rearrangement joins TRBV4-3 to TRBJ2-1, with TRBD2 identical over 11 bases. The CDR3 is made up of 16 amino acids. The V and J ends lost 0 bases and 12 bases, in that order; junction bases with no gene match: 10. The germline V gene has CDR1 LGHNA and CDR2 YSLEER. CDR3 sequence reads: CASSQDRPSGRLGQFF. The CDR3 DNA sequence: TGCGCCAGCAGCCAAGATCGCCCTAGCGGGAGGCTCGGGCAGTTCTTC.

V is TRBV7-9 and J is TRBJ2-7; either TRBD1 or TRBD2 may fit D (5 bases each). In germline, CDR1 is SEHNR, CDR2 FQNEAQ (reference sequence). The V gene lost 6 bases and the J gene lost 5 bases, with 14 bases spanning the gap. This CDR3 is 13 amino acids long. The CDR3 coding sequence is TGTGCCAGCAGTCGAGGGGTTCGCGACGAGCAGTACTTC. Encoded protein: CASSRGVRDEQYF.

The chain has TRBV6-6 and TRBJ1-4, with TRBD1 identical over 9 bases. Trimming cost V 7 bases and J 7 bases; bases outside gene matches: 10. The CDR3 is made up of 15 amino acids. Germline V gene lookup returns CDR1 MNHNY and CDR2 SVGAGI (reference sequence). CDR3 amino acids: CASINRGQGAEKLFF. CDR3 DNA: TGTGCCAGCATTAACCGGGGACAGGGTGCTGAAAAACTGTTTTTT.

The chain employs TRBV7-9 and TRBJ2-1, with TRBD1 matching 9 bases. The V gene end was trimmed by 5 bases and the J gene end by 4 bases; junction bases not matched to a gene: 6. CDR1 is SEHNR, CDR2 FQNEAQ, per germline (reference sequence). CDR3 length equals 15 residues. In DNA, the CDR3 is TGTGCCAGCAGCCCCCGACAGGGGGTATACAATGAGCAGTTCTTC. It yields the protein CASSPRQGVYNEQFF.

V gene TRBV7-9 combines with J gene TRBJ2-7, with D unclear. This CDR3 comprises 15 residues. Trimming stripped 0 bases from V and 3 bases from J, with 12 bases between. Germline V gene sequence: CDR1 SEHNR, CDR2 FQNEAQ (reference sequence). In nucleotides, the CDR3 is TGTGCCAGCAGCTTAGCCCTGGACCCGATCTACGAGCAGTACTTC. It translates to CASSLALDPIYEQYF.

For this clone: Possible read error: a much larger clone is one base away. Other DNA variants within this sample encode the same CDR3. The chain uses TRBV10-2 and TRBJ2-7; no definite D call. V lost 2 bases and J lost 5, with 4 bases in between. The CDR3 extends over 11 amino acids. The germline CDR1 and CDR2 sequences are WSHSY and SAAADI. DNA of the CDR3: TGCGCCAGCAGTGAGGGGAACGAGCAGTACTTC. This codes for CASSEGNEQYF.

The CDR3 region is CASSYGLALSSYEQYF. CDR3 sequence (DNA): TGTGCCAGCAGCTATGGACTAGCCCTGAGCTCCTACGAGCAGTACTTC. V and J are TRBV7-2 and TRBJ2-7; 8 nucleotides match TRBD2. The J segment lost 0 bases and the V segment lost 4 bases, leaving 8 bases of the junction unmatched. Germline CDR1 is SGHTA and CDR2 is FQGNSA. The CDR3 runs 16 residues.

V and J are TRBV7-3 and TRBJ2-5; D unclear. V was shortened by 5 bases and J by 0 bases, with 7 bases between the two germline ends. CDR1 and CDR2 from the germline V gene are SGHTA and FQGTGA. This CDR3 has 13 amino acids. CDR3 bases: TGTGCCAGCAGCGAATTCTACCAAGAGACCCAGTACTTC. Translating gives CASSEFYQETQYF.

This rearrangement joins TRBV5-4 to TRBJ1-5; D uncertain. CDR1 and CDR2 from the germline V gene are SGHNT and YYREEE (reference sequence). Trimming took 0 bases from V and 9 from J, leaving 7 bases between them. The CDR3 runs to 12 residues. The CDR3 loop is CASSLAGGPQHF. CDR3 DNA sequence: TGTGCCAGCAGCTTGGCCGGTGGGCCCCAGCATTTT. Looking up the rest from reference TRBV5-4 and TRBJ1-5 gives the full variable domain: ETGVTQSPTHLIKTRGQQVTLRCSSQSGHNTVSWYQQALGQGPQFIFQYYREEENGRGNFPPRFSGLQFPNYSSELNVNALELDDSALYLCASSLAGGPQHFGDGTRLSIL.

The chain carries TRBV27 and TRBJ1-1; 9 bases are shared with TRBD1. This CDR3 spans 13 amino acids. Germline lookup yields CDR1 MNHEY and CDR2 SMNVEV (reference sequence). With 5 bases clipped from V and 7 bases from J, the junction kept 5 bases outside the gene matches. The CDR3 here is CASSHRGLNEAFF. CDR3 sequence (DNA): TGTGCCAGCAGTCACAGGGGGCTGAATGAAGCTTTCTTT.

The V and J genes are TRBV7-8 and TRBJ2-7; D is possibly TRBD2 (6 bases). CDR3 length equals 15 residues. V lost 2 bases, J lost 0 bases, and 11 bases lay in between. Germline V gives CDR1 SGHVS, CDR2 FQNEAQ. The CDR3, as DNA: TGTGCCAGCAGCTTAAAGCTAGCGAACTCCTACGAGCAGTACTTC. Its protein is CASSLKLANSYEQYF. The variable domain in full, with the rest retrieved from reference TRBV7-8 and TRBJ2-7, is GAGVSQSPRYKVAKRGQDVALRCDPISGHVSLFWYQQALGQGPEFLTYFQNEAQLDKSGLPSDRFFAERPEGSVSTLKIQRTQQEDSAVYLCASSLKLANSYEQYFGPGTRLTVT.

For the CDR3, the DNA is TGTGCCAGCAGCTTAGAGGACAACAATGGCTACACCTTC. As protein: CASSLEDNNGYTF. The chain uses TRBV7-9 and TRBJ1-2, with a weak D call TRBD1 (5 bases). This CDR3 has 13 residues. Trimming shortened V by 1 base and J by 6 bases, and 9 bases separated the two germline ends. The germline CDR1 and CDR2 sequences are SEHNR and FQNEAQ (reference sequence).

The rearrangement joins TRBV4-2 to TRBJ1-6, with D perhaps matching TRBD1 (6 bases). The CDR3 length is 18 residues. Germline V lookup: CDR1 LGHNA, CDR2 YNFKEQ. The V end lost 0 bases, the J end lost 10 bases, and 22 bases lay between the germline ends. The CDR3 coding sequence is TGTGCCAGCAGCCAAGATCCTTGGGATTGGGAGCAGGGGTCACCCCTCCACTTT. Translating gives CASSQDPWDWEQGSPLHF.

The rearrangement links TRBV27 to TRBJ2-1; 8 nucleotides line up with TRBD1. The CDR3 runs 17 residues. The ends lost 2 bases at V and 3 bases at J; junction bases unmatched: 9. Germline CDR1 and CDR2: MNHEY and SMNVEV (reference sequence). The CDR3 DNA sequence: TGTGCCAGCAGTTTAGGGGGGCTAGGACAGGGCTACAATGAGCAGTTCTTC. Translated, it gives CASSLGGLGQGYNEQFF.

Concerning this clone itself: The germline gene is not matched at one end of the junction; a read error may be the cause. The gene calls are TRBV4-1 and TRBJ2-7; D uncertain. The CDR3 runs 14 residues. The germline V gene has CDR1 MGHRA and CDR2 YSYEKL. CDR3 DNA sequence: TGCGCCAGCAGTCAAGACACATACCTCTACGAGCAGTACTTC. Protein product: CASSQDTYLYEQYF.

The gene calls are TRBV4-2 and TRBJ2-1, with TRBD2 matching 9 bases. Germline CDR1 and CDR2: LGHNA and YNFKEQ. J lost 4 bases, V lost 0 bases, and 7 bases had no gene match. The CDR3 is 17 residues long. Here the CDR3 DNA reads TGTGCCAGCAGCCAAGATACGAGCGGGGGGCTTTACAATGAGCAGTTCTTC. This gives the protein CASSQDTSGGLYNEQFF.

This rearrangement joins TRBV5-5 to TRBJ2-2; D might be TRBD2 (5 bases). V dropped 4 bases and J dropped 4 bases, with 17 bases sitting between them. This CDR3 comprises 16 residues. Germline CDR1 reads SGHKS; CDR2 reads YYEKEE (reference sequence). The CDR3 protein is CASSPVGIEGTGELFF. As DNA, the CDR3 is TGTGCCAGCAGCCCGGTGGGGATTGAGGGCACCGGGGAGCTGTTTTTT.